One and the same sample provided the 9 T cell receptor beta chains below, sequenced in a study of T cell responses to AZD1222 COVID-19 vaccine. Measured with immunoSEQ multiplex PCR; TCRdb has only the in-frame clones, and not every one. The sample yields about 82,000 clones, about nine tenths seen once. Material: peripheral blood, obtained 28 days after the second AZD1222 dose. These receptors all come from an adult who received the AZD1222 COVID-19 vaccine.

The V call is TRBV20-1, the J call TRBJ2-1; D is unresolved. CDR3 length equals 10 residues. CDR1 is DFQATT, CDR2 SNEGSKA, per germline (reference sequence). Trimming took off 3 bases at V and 9 bases at J, with 6 bases between the two ends. CDR3 in DNA: TGCAGTGCTAGTGGAAGTGAGCAGTTCTTC. Encoded protein: CSASGSEQFF.

The genes are TRBV13 and TRBJ1-6; 9 bases line up with TRBD1. V dropped 5 bases and J dropped 10; count of bases not matched to a gene: 9. Germline V gene sequence: CDR1 PRHDT, CDR2 FYEKMQ (reference sequence). The CDR3 extends over 15 amino acids. The CDR3 is CASSPGQGRSSPLHF. In nucleotides, the CDR3 is TGTGCCAGCAGCCCGGGACAGGGCAGATCATCACCCCTCCACTTT.

This chain uses TRBV2 with TRBJ1-2; 7 positions agree with TRBD1. The CDR3 covers 15 residues. V was clipped by 9 bases and J by 5 bases; unmatched bases: 15. Per germline, CDR1 SNHLY and CDR2 FYNNEI. The CDR3 DNA reads as TGTGCCAGGCGGGACAGTCTCCTACTCACGTATGGCTACACCTTC. It encodes CARRDSLLLTYGYTF.

The chain combines TRBV2 with TRBJ1-2; no clear D gene. The germline V gene encodes CDR1 SNHLY and CDR2 FYNNEI. The V end was cut by 6 bases, the J end by 2 bases, with 7 bases between. The length of the CDR3 is 12 residues. The CDR3 DNA is TGTGCCAGCAGGAAGAGAAACTATGGCTACACCTTC. Its protein is CASRKRNYGYTF.

The rearrangement uses TRBV23-1 and TRBJ1-4, with unresolved D. TRBV23-1 is identified as an open reading frame with a role that is uncertain. The CDR3 loop spans 15 amino acids. Trimming took off 6 bases at V and 5 bases at J, with 16 bases between the two ends. The CDR3 bases are TGCGCCAGCAGGTCTCAAGGAATCCTCAATGAAAAACTGTTTTTT. Translated, it gives CASRSQGILNEKLFF.

The CDR3 DNA reads as TGCGCCAGCAGCCGAACTAGCAGCACAGATACGCAGTATTTT. Translating it yields CASSRTSSTDTQYF. The rearrangement joins TRBV5-1 to TRBJ2-3, with D perhaps TRBD2 (6 bases). The V and J ends lost 4 bases and 0 bases respectively, with 9 bases between them. Germline V CDR1 and CDR2: SGHRS, YFSETQ. This CDR3 is 14 amino acids long.

The chain carries TRBV28 and TRBJ1-5; tentative D call: TRBD1 (6 bases). CDR3 length: 17 amino acids. Germline V gene lookup returns CDR1 MDHEN and CDR2 SYDVKM. Trimming pared 5 bases from V and 7 bases from J, leaving 24 bases between. The DNA of the CDR3 is TGTGCCAGCAGTACACACCACAGGGTATCCTTGGGCCAGCCCCAGCATTTT. It translates to CASSTHHRVSLGQPQHF. Supplemented by reference TRBV28 and TRBJ1-5, the full variable domain reads DVKVTQSSRYLVKRTGEKVFLECVQDMDHENMFWYRQDPGLGLRLIYFSYDVKMKEKGDIPEGYSVSREKKERFSLILESASTNQTSMYLCASSTHHRVSLGQPQHFGDGTRLSIL.

The chain has TRBV30 and TRBJ1-1, with no clear D. CDR1 and CDR2 (germline): GTSNPN, SVGIG (reference sequence). CDR3 length equals 14 residues. The V end lost 7 bases, the J end lost 1 base, and 16 bases lay between the germline ends. The CDR3 bases are TGTGCCTCCACGCTGCTAGGCGGGAACACTGAAGCTTTCTTT. Translated, it gives CASTLLGGNTEAFF.

This chain links TRBV6-4 with TRBJ2-7; weak D call: TRBD1 (6 bases). Germline CDR1 is MRHNA and CDR2 is SNTAGT. This CDR3 comprises 13 residues. Trimming pared 6 bases from V and 4 bases from J, leaving 13 bases between. CDR3 in DNA: TGTGCCAGCAGCTACAGGGTCGGGTACGAGCAGTACTTC. Translated, it gives CASSYRVGYEQYF.